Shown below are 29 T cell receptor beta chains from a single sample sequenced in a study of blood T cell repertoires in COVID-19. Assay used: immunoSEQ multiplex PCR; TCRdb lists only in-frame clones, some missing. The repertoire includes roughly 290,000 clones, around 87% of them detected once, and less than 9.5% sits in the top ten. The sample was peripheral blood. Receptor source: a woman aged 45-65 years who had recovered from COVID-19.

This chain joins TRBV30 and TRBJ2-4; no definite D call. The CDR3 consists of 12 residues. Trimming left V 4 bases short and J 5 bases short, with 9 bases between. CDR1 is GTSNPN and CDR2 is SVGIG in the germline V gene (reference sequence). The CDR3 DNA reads TGTGCCTGGAACCGAGTTGAAAACATTCAGTACTTC. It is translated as CAWNRVENIQYF.

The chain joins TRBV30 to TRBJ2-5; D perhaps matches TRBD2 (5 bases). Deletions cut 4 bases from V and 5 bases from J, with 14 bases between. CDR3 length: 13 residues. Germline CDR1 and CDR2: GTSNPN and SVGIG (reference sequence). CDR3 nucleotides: TGTGCCTGGACCCGAGGAGGAGAGGAGACCCAGTACTTC. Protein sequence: CAWTRGGEETQYF. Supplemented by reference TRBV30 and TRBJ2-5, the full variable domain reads SQTIHQWPATLVQPVGSPLSLECTVEGTSNPNLYWYRQAAGRGLQLLFYSVGIGQISSEVPQNLSASRPQDRQFILSSKKLLLSDSGFYLCAWTRGGEETQYFGPGTRLLVL.

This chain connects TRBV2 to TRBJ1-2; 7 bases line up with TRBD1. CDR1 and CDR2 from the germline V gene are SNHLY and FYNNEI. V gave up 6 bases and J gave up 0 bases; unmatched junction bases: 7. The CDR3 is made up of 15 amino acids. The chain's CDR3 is CASRIGTATNYGYTF. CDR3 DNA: TGTGCCAGCAGGATTGGGACAGCCACTAACTATGGCTACACCTTC. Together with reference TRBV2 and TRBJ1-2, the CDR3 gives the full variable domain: EPEVTQTPSHQVTQMGQEVILRCVPISNHLYFYWYRQILGQKVEFLVSFYNNEISEKSEIFDDQFSVERPDGSNFTLKIRSTKLEDSAMYFCASRIGTATNYGYTFGSGTRLTVV.

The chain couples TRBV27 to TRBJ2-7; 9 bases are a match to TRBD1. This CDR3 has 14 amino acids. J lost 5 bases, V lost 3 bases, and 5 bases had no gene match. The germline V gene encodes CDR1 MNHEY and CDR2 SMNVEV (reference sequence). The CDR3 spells CASSFNRGRDEQYF. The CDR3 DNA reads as TGTGCCAGCAGTTTCAACAGGGGGCGGGACGAGCAGTACTTC.

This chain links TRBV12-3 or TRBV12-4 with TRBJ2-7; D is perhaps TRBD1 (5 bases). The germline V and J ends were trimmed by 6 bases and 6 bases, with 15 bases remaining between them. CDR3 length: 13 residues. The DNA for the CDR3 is TGTGCCAGCAGCCTCAAGGGGCCTGGCGAGCAGTACTTC. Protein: CASSLKGPGEQYF.

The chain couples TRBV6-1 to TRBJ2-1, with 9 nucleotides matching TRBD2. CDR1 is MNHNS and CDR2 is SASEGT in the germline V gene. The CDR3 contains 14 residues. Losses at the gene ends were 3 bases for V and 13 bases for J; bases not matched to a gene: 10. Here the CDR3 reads CASSDVRGGGNQFF. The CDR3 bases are TGTGCCAGCAGTGATGTCCGCGGGGGGGGCAACCAGTTCTTC.

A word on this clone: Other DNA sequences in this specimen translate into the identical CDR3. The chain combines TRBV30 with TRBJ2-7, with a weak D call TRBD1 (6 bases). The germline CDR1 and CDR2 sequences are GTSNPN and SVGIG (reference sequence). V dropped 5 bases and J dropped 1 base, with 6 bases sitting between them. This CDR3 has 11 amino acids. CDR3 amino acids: CAWGTSYEQYF. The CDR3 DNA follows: TGTGCCTGGGGGACATCCTACGAGCAGTACTTC. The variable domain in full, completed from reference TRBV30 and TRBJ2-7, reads SQTIHQWPATLVQPVGSPLSLECTVEGTSNPNLYWYRQAAGRGLQLLFYSVGIGQISSEVPQNLSASRPQDRQFILSSKKLLLSDSGFYLCAWGTSYEQYFGPGTRLTVT.

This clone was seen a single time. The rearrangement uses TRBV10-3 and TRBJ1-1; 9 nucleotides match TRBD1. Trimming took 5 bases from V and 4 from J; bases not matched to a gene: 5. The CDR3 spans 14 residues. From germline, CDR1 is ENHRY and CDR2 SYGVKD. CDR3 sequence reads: CAISPGQGGTEAFF. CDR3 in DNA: TGTGCCATCAGTCCGGGACAGGGAGGCACTGAAGCTTTCTTT.

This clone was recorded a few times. The CDR3 region has the DNA TGCGCCAGCAGCCCGGACACCTATGGCTACACCTTC. This sequence encodes CASSPDTYGYTF. The rearrangement joins TRBV5-1 to TRBJ1-2; D might be TRBD1 (5 bases). Per the germline V gene, CDR1 is SGHRS and CDR2 is YFSETQ. With 4 bases removed from V and 4 bases from J, the gap between germline ends came to 8 bases. The CDR3 has 12 residues.

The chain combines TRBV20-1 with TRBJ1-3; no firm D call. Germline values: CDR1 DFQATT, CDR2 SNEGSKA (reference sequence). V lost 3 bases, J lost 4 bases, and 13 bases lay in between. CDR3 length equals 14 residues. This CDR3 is CSASAPARGNTIYF. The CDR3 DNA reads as TGCAGTGCTAGTGCCCCGGCGCGGGGAAACACCATATATTTT.

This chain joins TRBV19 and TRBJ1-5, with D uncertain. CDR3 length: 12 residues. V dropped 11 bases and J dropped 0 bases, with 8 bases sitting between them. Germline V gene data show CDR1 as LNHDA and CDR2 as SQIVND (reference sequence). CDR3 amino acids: CASRDSNQPQHF. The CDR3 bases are TGTGCCTCCCGGGATAGCAATCAGCCCCAGCATTTT.

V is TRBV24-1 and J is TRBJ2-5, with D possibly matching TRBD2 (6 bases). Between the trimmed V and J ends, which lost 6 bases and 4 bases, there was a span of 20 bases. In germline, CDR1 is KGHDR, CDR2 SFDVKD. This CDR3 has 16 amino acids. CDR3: CATSTNRAAEGETQYF. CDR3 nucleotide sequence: TGTGCCACCAGTACTAACCGAGCCGCGGAGGGAGAGACCCAGTACTTC.

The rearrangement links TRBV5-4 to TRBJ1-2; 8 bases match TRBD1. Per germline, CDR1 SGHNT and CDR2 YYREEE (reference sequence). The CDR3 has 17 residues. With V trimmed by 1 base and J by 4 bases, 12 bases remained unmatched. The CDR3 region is CASSLSGTGRMTYGYTF. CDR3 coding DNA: TGTGCCAGCAGCTTGTCTGGGACAGGCCGGATGACCTATGGCTACACCTTC.

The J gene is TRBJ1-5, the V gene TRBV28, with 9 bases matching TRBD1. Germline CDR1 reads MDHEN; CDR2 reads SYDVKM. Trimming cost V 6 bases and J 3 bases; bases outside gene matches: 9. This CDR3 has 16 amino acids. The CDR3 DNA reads TGTGCCAGCAGATCGGGACGGACAGGGGTCAATCAGCCCCAGCATTTT. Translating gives CASRSGRTGVNQPQHF.

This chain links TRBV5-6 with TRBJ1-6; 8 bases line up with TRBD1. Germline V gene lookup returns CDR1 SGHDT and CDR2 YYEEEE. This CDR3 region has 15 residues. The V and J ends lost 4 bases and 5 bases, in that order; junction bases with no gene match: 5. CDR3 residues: CASSRTGWDNSPLHF. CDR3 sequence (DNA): TGTGCCAGCAGCCGGACAGGGTGGGATAATTCACCCCTCCACTTT.

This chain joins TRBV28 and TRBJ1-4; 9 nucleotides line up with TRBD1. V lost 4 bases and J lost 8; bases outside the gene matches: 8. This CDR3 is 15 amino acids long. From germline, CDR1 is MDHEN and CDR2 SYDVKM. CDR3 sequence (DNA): TGTGCCAGCAGTTCCCGGACAGGGGAGCGCGAAAAACTGTTTTTT. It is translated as CASSSRTGEREKLFF.

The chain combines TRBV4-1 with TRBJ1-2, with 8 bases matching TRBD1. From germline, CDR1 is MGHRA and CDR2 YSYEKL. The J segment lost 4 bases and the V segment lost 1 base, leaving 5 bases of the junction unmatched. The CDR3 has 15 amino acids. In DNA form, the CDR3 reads TGCGCCAGCAGCCAAGCTGCGGGACAGGTCTATGGCTACACCTTC. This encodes CASSQAAGQVYGYTF.

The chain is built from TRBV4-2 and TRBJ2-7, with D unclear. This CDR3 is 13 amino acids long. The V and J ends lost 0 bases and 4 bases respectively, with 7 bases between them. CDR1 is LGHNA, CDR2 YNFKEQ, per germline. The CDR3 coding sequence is TGTGCCAGCAGCCAAGATATAGTATACGAGCAGTACTTC. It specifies CASSQDIVYEQYF.

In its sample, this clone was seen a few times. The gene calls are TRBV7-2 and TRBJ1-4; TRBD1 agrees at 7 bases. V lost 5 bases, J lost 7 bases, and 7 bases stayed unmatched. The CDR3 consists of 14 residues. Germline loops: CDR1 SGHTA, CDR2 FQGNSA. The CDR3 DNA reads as TGTGCCAGCAGCCTCGGGACAGCCGCTGAAAAACTGTTTTTT. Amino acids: CASSLGTAAEKLFF.

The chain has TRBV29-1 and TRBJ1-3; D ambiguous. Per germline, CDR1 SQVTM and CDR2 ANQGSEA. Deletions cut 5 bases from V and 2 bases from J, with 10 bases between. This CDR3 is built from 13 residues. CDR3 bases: TGCAGCGTTCGGGAACGGCCTGGAAACACCATATATTTT. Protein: CSVRERPGNTIYF.

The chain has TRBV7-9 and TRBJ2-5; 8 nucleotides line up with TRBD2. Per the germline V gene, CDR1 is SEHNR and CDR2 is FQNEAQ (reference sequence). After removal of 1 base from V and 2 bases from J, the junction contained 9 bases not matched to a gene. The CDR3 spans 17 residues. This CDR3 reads CASSLGLANTLQETQYF. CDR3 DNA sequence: TGTGCCAGCAGCTTAGGACTAGCGAACACCCTGCAAGAGACCCAGTACTTC.

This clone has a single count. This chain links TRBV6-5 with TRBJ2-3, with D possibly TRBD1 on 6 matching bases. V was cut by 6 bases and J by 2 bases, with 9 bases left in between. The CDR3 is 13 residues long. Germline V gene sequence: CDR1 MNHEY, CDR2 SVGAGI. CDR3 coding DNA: TGTGCCAGCAGAACAGGGAACACAGATACGCAGTATTTT. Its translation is CASRTGNTDTQYF.

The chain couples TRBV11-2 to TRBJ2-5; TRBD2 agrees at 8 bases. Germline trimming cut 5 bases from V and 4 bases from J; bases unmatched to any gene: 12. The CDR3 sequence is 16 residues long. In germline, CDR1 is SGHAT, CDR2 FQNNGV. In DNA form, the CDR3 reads TGTGCCAGCAGCATGCCGGGACTAGGGGTTGGAGAGACCCAGTACTTC. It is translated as CASSMPGLGVGETQYF.

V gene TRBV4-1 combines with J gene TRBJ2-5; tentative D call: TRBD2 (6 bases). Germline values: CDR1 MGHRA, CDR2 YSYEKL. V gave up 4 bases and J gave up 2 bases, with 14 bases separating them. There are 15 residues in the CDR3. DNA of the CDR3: TGCGCCAGCAGCCGGGGACTTCCGGGACAAGAGACCCAGTACTTC. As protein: CASSRGLPGQETQYF.

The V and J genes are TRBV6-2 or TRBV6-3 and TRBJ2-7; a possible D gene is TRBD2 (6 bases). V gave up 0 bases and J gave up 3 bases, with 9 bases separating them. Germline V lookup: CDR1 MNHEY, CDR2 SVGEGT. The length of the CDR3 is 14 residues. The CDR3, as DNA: TGTGCCAGCAGTTACTCGAGGACTAACTACGAGCAGTACTTC. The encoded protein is CASSYSRTNYEQYF.

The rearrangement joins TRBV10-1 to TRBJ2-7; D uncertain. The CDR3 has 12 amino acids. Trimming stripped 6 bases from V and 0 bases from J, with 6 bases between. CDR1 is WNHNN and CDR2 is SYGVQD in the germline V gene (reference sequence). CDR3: CASSTSSYEQYF. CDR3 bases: TGCGCCAGCAGCACGAGCTCCTACGAGCAGTACTTC.

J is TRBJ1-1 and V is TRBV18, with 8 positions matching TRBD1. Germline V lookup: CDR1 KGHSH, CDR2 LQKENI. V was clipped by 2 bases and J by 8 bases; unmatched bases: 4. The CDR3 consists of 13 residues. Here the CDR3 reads CASSPGRGPEAFF. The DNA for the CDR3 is TGTGCCAGCTCACCAGGCAGGGGGCCCGAAGCTTTCTTT. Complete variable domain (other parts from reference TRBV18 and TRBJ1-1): NAGVMQNPRHLVRRRGQEARLRCSPMKGHSHVYWYRQLPEEGLKFMVYLQKENIIDESGMPKERFSAEFPKEGPSILRIQQVVRGDSAAYFCASSPGRGPEAFFGQGTRLTVV.

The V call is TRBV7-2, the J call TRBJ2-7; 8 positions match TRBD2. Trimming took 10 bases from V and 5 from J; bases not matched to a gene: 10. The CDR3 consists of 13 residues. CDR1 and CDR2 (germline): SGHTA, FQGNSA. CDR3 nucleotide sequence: TGTGCCACCACTCCGGGAGGGTCCAACGAGCAGTACTTC. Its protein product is CATTPGGSNEQYF.

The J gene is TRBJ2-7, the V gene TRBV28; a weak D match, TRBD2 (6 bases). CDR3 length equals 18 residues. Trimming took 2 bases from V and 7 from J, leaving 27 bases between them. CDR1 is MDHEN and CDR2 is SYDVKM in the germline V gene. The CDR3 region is CASSLTLDLGPRRVEQYF. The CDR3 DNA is TGTGCCAGCAGTTTAACGCTAGATTTAGGGCCCCGGAGGGTTGAGCAGTACTTC.